This T cell receptor (beta chain) was documented in a study of OX40 agonist ivuxolimab in advanced cancers. In germline, CDR1 is LNHDA, CDR2 SQIVND (reference sequence). The CDR3 has 18 amino acids. V lost 3 bases to trimming and J lost 2 bases; unmatched junction nucleotides: 11. Repertoires were generated with immunoSEQ multiplex PCR, while TCRdb's copy carries only in-frame clones and drops some. The data hold about 56,000 clones, with over 75% observed a single time. The TCR sequence derives from an adult with an advanced solid tumor such as melanoma, head and neck, liver or kidney cancer. The chain carries TRBV19 and TRBJ2-7; TRBD2 agrees at 12 bases. Source: CD4+ or CD8+ T cells sorted from blood, taken in a trial of the OX40 agonist ivuxolimab. The CDR3 reads CASSIQIDPSGRAYEQYF. CDR3 sequence (DNA): TGTGCCAGTAGTATCCAGATAGACCCTAGCGGGAGGGCCTACGAGCAGTACTTC.